The rows below give T cell receptor beta chains drawn from one sample of a study of T-cell reconstitution after alpha-beta-depleted transplantation in children. MiXCR, applied by TCRdb to the PCR reads, yields one record per CDR3 protein. The table shows a few hundred thousand distinct CDR3 sequences, with around 10% occurring only once. The sequenced sample was peripheral blood, obtained 180 days after TCRalphabeta/CD19-depleted stem cell transplant. The receptors stem from a male patient aged 2 to 9 who had a stem cell transplant for chronic granulomatous disease, so the T cells may come from the graft donor. Each CDR3 is given with its conserved first and last residue. The D gene is left open where the match is weak. Where a row states a size, it is once, few, many or the class of an expanded clone; other rows omit it.

J | V | size | D | DNA | CDR3
TRBJ2-7 | TRBV7-2 | many | - | TGTGCCAGCAGCTTAGTCGAGACAGGCTACAACGAGCAGTACTTC | CASSLVETGYNEQYF
TRBJ2-1 | TRBV7-9 | few | TRBD1 | TGTGCCAGCAGCTACGGACAGGGGGCCTACAATGAGCAGTTCTTC | CASSYGQGAYNEQFF
TRBJ1-2 | TRBV4-2 | few | - | TGTGCCAGCAGCCAACTACCCCACACCTTC | CASSQLPHTF
TRBJ2-7 | TRBV6-5 | many | - | TGTGCCAGCAGTTACCTGGCCCCCACCTACGAGCAGTACTTC | CASSYLAPTYEQYF
TRBJ2-4 | TRBV12-3/TRBV12-4 | few | TRBD1 | TGTGCCAGCAGTGGAGGACAGGCTTTAGCTTTGTACTTC | CASSGGQALALYF
TRBJ2-5 | TRBV5-1 | many | - | TGCGCCAGCAAGAGCGGGCGGGAGACCCAGTACTTC | CASKSGRETQYF
TRBJ2-2 | TRBV6-5 | - | TRBD1 | TGTGCCAGCAGTTACCCGCGACAGGGAATAGGCACCGGGGAGCTGTTTTTT | CASSYPRQGIGTGELFF
TRBJ1-1 | TRBV28 | many | TRBD1 | TGTGCCAGCAGTTTATCCGACAGGGTGAACACTGAAGCTTTCTTT | CASSLSDRVNTEAFF
TRBJ2-5 | TRBV4-2 | many | TRBD2 | TGTGCCAGCAGCCAAAGAGCTAGCGGGGGTTCCTGGGAGACCCAGTACTTC | CASSQRASGGSWETQYF
TRBJ2-7 | TRBV5-1 | many | - | TGCGCCAGCAGCCCACTGGGGGCAGACTACTACGAGCAGTACTTC | CASSPLGADYYEQYF
TRBJ2-1 | TRBV20-1 | few | TRBD2 | TGCTGTGCTAGAGATAGGACTAGCGGTGGCAATGAGCAGTTCTTC | CCARDRTSGGNEQFF
TRBJ2-7 | TRBV11-2 | many | - | TGTGCCAGCAGCTCTCTAAGGGCAAGGGATTACTACGAGCAGTACTTC | CASSSLRARDYYEQYF
TRBJ2-5 | TRBV3-1 | many | TRBD2 | TGTGCCAGCAGCCAAGATCGGCTAGCGGCACAAGAGACCCAGTACTTC | CASSQDRLAAQETQYF
TRBJ2-3 | TRBV7-3 | many | TRBD1 | TGTGCCAGCAGTGATAACAGGGGGCTGACAGATACGCAGTATTTT | CASSDNRGLTDTQYF
TRBJ2-7 | TRBV6-1 | few | TRBD2 | TGTGCCAGCACCGATGGACTAGCGGTATACGAGCAGTACTTC | CASTDGLAVYEQYF
TRBJ2-4 | TRBV7-8 | many | - | TGTGCCAGCAGCTTAGAAGGGAAGGCGAACATTCAGTACTTC | CASSLEGKANIQYF
TRBJ1-6 | TRBV20-1 | many | - | TGCAGTGCTAGACCACAGGGATTCGATAATTCACCCCTCCACTTT | CSARPQGFDNSPLHF
TRBJ2-1 | TRBV18 | many | TRBD2 | TGTGCCAGCTCTCGGCGGGAGAGCTCCTACAATGAGCAGTTCTTC | CASSRRESSYNEQFF